The rows below give T cell receptor beta chains drawn from one sample of a study of blood T cell repertoires in COVID-19. TCRdb keeps only in-frame clones here, not all; method: immunoSEQ multiplex PCR. This sample carries 50,000 to 60,000 clones, roughly 90% of them seen once, and the ten largest clones take nearly 10%. Sequenced sample: peripheral blood. The receptors were gathered from an elderly woman with acute or convalescent COVID-19. The CDR3 runs from the conserved cysteine through the conserved F or W. A D gene is named only where the DNA matches it firmly. Size values are once, few and many counts, or a class for expanded clones, and some rows have none.

v_call	d_call	clone_size	j_call	cdr3_aa	cdr3_nt
TRBV7-2	TRBD2	-	TRBJ2-3	CASSLGLAGLTDTQYF	TGTGCCAGCAGCTTGGGGCTAGCGGGTCTTACAGATACGCAGTATTTT
TRBV5-1	TRBD1	-	TRBJ1-1	CASSSLTGSNTEAFF	TGCGCCAGCAGCAGTCTGACAGGGTCGAACACTGAAGCTTTCTTT
TRBV6-2/TRBV6-3	TRBD2	-	TRBJ2-1	CASSPVWAGGPNEQFF	TGTGCCAGCAGCCCCGTTTGGGCGGGAGGGCCCAATGAGCAGTTCTTC
TRBV2	TRBD1	-	TRBJ1-6	CASVGTATRSPLHF	TGTGCCAGCGTGGGGACAGCCACGCGTTCACCCCTCCACTTT
TRBV27	-	-	TRBJ2-1	CASSGLSSGSYEQFF	TGTGCCAGCAGTGGGTTGTCCTCCGGGAGCTATGAGCAGTTCTTC
TRBV7-2	TRBD1	-	TRBJ1-1	CASSLDAGGYTEAFF	TGTGCCAGCAGCTTAGACGCAGGGGGCTACACTGAAGCTTTCTTT
TRBV6-6	-	-	TRBJ1-6	CASSRDRTYNSPLHF	TGTGCCAGCAGCCGGGATAGGACCTATAATTCACCCCTCCACTTT
TRBV6-1	-	-	TRBJ1-1	CASSERGELNTEAFF	TGTGCCAGCAGTGAGCGGGGCGAATTGAACACTGAAGCTTTCTTT
TRBV9	-	-	TRBJ1-1	CASSRGGDPEAFF	TGTGCCAGCAGTCGAGGGGGGGACCCTGAAGCTTTCTTT
TRBV11-2	TRBD1	few	TRBJ1-3	CASSLAGSGQGGNTIYF	TGTGCCAGCAGCTTAGCGGGGAGCGGACAGGGTGGAAACACCATATATTTT
TRBV24-1	TRBD2	-	TRBJ2-5	CATSDSTSGQETQYF	TGTGCCACCAGTGATTCTACTAGCGGTCAAGAGACCCAGTACTTC
TRBV18	-	few	TRBJ2-1	CASSPPSGPSSYNEQFF	TGTGCCAGCTCCCCCCCCAGCGGACCTAGCTCCTACAATGAGCAGTTCTTC
TRBV24-1	TRBD2	-	TRBJ2-1	CATSDPGLAALNEQFF	TGTGCCACCAGTGACCCGGGACTAGCGGCCCTCAATGAGCAGTTCTTC
TRBV7-2	TRBD2	-	TRBJ2-7	CASSLGTSAAYEQYF	TGTGCCAGCAGCTTAGGGACTAGCGCCGCCTACGAGCAGTACTTC
TRBV5-1	TRBD2	-	TRBJ2-7	CASSQRLAGDSMSSYEQYF	TGCGCCAGCAGCCAAAGACTAGCGGGAGACTCCATGAGCTCCTACGAGCAGTACTTC
TRBV24-1	TRBD1	-	TRBJ2-7	CATTKPGQGNSGEQYF	TGTGCCACCACCAAACCGGGACAGGGAAATAGCGGGGAGCAGTACTTC
TRBV6-5	-	-	TRBJ1-1	CASKVQGLNTEAFF	TGTGCCAGCAAAGTACAGGGACTGAACACTGAAGCTTTCTTT
TRBV7-2	-	-	TRBJ1-1	CASSIDRPGGWAFF	TGTGCCAGCAGCATCGACAGACCCGGGGGGTGGGCTTTCTTT
TRBV6-1	-	-	TRBJ2-1	CASSEISTSSYNEQFF	TGTGCCAGCAGTGAAATAAGTACATCCTCCTACAATGAGCAGTTCTTC
TRBV5-1	-	-	TRBJ1-5	CASSLAPSQPQHF	TGCGCCAGCAGCTTGGCCCCGAGTCAGCCCCAGCATTTT
TRBV5-1	TRBD2	once	TRBJ2-3	CASSLGLAGSLHTQYF	TGCGCCAGCAGCTTGGGACTAGCGGGATCACTTCATACGCAGTATTTT
TRBV4-1	TRBD1	-	TRBJ1-4	CASSRGQQGSGETTFF	TGCGCCAGCAGCCGAGGCCAACAGGGGTCTGGTGAAACCACATTTTTT
TRBV9	-	-	TRBJ1-5	CASSVGPGGQPQHF	TGTGCCAGCAGCGTAGGCCCGGGGGGACAGCCCCAGCATTTT
TRBV5-1	TRBD1	-	TRBJ2-3	CASSLGGTGDTQYF	TGCGCCAGCAGCTTGGGGGGGACAGGAGATACGCAGTATTTT
TRBV25-1	TRBD2	once	TRBJ2-1	CASRLGLAGTEQFF	TGTGCCAGCAGATTAGGACTAGCGGGTACTGAGCAGTTCTTC
TRBV6-1	TRBD2	-	TRBJ2-3	CASSVALTSGRSVDTQYF	TGTGCCAGCAGTGTGGCCCTTACTAGCGGGAGATCAGTAGATACGCAGTATTTT
TRBV7-7	TRBD2	-	TRBJ2-1	CASSPGLAVIYNEQFF	TGTGCTAGCAGCCCGGGACTAGCGGTGATATACAATGAGCAGTTCTTC
TRBV5-1	-	-	TRBJ1-1	CASSLQGFTEAFF	TGCGCCAGCAGCCTTCAGGGTTTCACTGAAGCTTTCTTT
TRBV6-5	TRBD1	-	TRBJ1-1	CASSKTGRTEAFF	TGTGCCAGCAGTAAGACAGGGAGGACTGAAGCTTTCTTT
TRBV6-6	TRBD2	once	TRBJ2-2	CASSPSPGLPSNTGELFF	TGTGCCAGCAGTCCTTCCCCGGGACTACCCTCGAACACCGGGGAGCTGTTTTTT
TRBV2	TRBD2	-	TRBJ2-3	CASSEALAGFADTQYF	TGTGCCAGCAGTGAAGCGCTAGCGGGATTCGCAGATACGCAGTATTTT
TRBV5-6	-	-	TRBJ2-7	CASSSSYEQYF	TGTGCCAGCAGCTCTTCCTACGAGCAGTACTTC
TRBV15	TRBD1	-	TRBJ1-1	CATSGDSRGIAEAFF	TGTGCCACCAGCGGGGACAGCAGGGGAATCGCTGAAGCTTTCTTT
TRBV19	TRBD1	-	TRBJ1-1	CASSIGTGGTEAFF	TGTGCCAGTAGTATAGGTACAGGGGGGACTGAAGCTTTCTTT
TRBV5-8	-	-	TRBJ1-1	CASSLGGLIGTEAFF	TGTGCCAGCAGCTTGGGGGGACTAATCGGCACTGAAGCTTTCTTT
TRBV3-1/TRBV3-2	-	-	TRBJ1-2	CASSLEGPNYGYTF	TGTGCCAGCAGCCTAGAGGGGCCAAACTATGGCTACACCTTC
TRBV11-1	-	few	TRBJ1-1	CASSPSGGKMNTEAFF	TGTGCCAGCAGCCCCAGTGGAGGGAAAATGAACACTGAAGCTTTCTTT